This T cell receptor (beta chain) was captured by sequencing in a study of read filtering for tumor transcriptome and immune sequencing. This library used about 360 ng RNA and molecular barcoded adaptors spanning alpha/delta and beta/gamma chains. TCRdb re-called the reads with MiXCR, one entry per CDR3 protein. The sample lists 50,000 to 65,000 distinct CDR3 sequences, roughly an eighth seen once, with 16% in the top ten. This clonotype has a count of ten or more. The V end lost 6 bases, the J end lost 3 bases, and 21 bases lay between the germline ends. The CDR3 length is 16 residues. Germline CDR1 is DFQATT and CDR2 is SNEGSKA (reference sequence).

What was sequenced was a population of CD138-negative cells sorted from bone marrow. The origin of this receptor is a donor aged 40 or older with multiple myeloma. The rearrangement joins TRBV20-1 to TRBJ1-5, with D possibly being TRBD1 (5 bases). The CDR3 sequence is CSARSRETDFNQPQHF. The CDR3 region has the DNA TGCAGTGCAAGATCCCGGGAGACAGACTTCAATCAGCCCCAGCATTTT.